This T cell receptor beta chain comes out of a study of T cells in Graves' hyperthyroidism and ophthalmopathy. TCR beta CDR3 regions were amplified from RNA transcripts. Using the HTBI primer set, a first-round RT-PCR was run on the TCR CDR3. TCRdb re-called the multiplex PCR reads through MiXCR, storing one row per CDR3 protein. There are under 350,000 distinct CDR3 sequences in the sample; approximately 26% occur only once, and more than 25% lies in the top ten. Whole-study findings and limits: In validation, the model predicted ophthalmopathy. These predictions came a median about 6.5 months before onset.

The V gene lost 4 bases and the J gene lost 3 bases, with 13 bases spanning the gap. The CDR3 is 14 residues long. The germline V gene encodes CDR1 SGHRS and CDR2 YFSETQ. At least ten counts were recorded for this clonotype. Its antigen is undetermined. Exclusions: uncontrolled infection, other autoimmune disease, pregnancy, lactation. The receptor comes from a man aged 35-49 years with Graves' hyperthyroidism that later progressed to Graves' ophthalmopathy. The source material was blood. The chain carries TRBV5-1 and TRBJ1-1, with D hard to call. The CDR3 nucleotides read TGCGCCAGCAGCAAGAGTGGGTTTGACACTGAAGCTTTCTTT. Residues: CASSKSGFDTEAFF. Full variable domain (remainder filled in from reference TRBV5-1 and TRBJ1-1): KAGVTQTPRYLIKTRGQQVTLSCSPISGHRSVSWYQQTPGQGLQFLFEYFSETQRNKGNFPGRFSGRQFSNSRSEMNVSTLELGDSALYLCASSKSGFDTEAFFGQGTRLTVV.